This T cell receptor (beta chain) was retrieved from a study of CD8 T cells in ankylosing spondylitis. Using quantitative 5'-RACE with molecular barcodes, the authors made TCR beta libraries. TCRdb re-analysed the 5' RACE reads in MiXCR, keeping a single row per CDR3 protein. The sample holds under 300,000 distinct CDR3 sequences; around 10% are singletons and the top ten take under 8%. This clonotype was detected ten times or more. What it binds is unknown. Study-level points and caveats: Clones linked to disease were reported to show significant enrichment in matched ankylosing spondylitis synovial fluid. Disease-linked clones proved CD8+ and comparatively uncommon in peripheral blood.

Sequencing used blood, either unsorted or a sorted T cell fraction (not recorded which). This TCR was recovered from a male donor with ankylosing spondylitis or in good health (not recorded which).

This CDR3 reads CSAGKGNQETQYF. CDR3 DNA sequence: TGCAGCGCAGGAAAAGGGAATCAAGAGACCCAGTACTTC. This sequence joins TRBV29-1 and TRBJ2-5; D not resolved. Trimming cost V 7 bases and J 2 bases, with 14 bases left between them. This CDR3 is 13 amino acids long. Per germline, CDR1 SQVTM and CDR2 ANQGSEA.